These 14 T cell receptor beta chains share one sample of origin, sequenced in a study of human T cells and chemical hapten exposure. Indicated time point: pre-sensitization, week 0. Treatment of the sample: therapeutic diphenylcyclopropenone sensitization with weekly scalp DPC. TCRdb reprocessed the RACE reads via MiXCR and lists one record per CDR3 protein. Among 350,000 to 400,000 distinct CDR3 sequences, 5.1% were seen once, and the ten largest hold around 2.6%. Sample: whole blood, taken in connection with sensitization to the hapten diphenylcyclopropenone (DPC). The receptors stem from a woman aged 45-59 years with alopecia areata. Some clones in this sample may be carry-over from other donors' samples.

This clonotype was counted between two and nine times. This rearrangement joins TRBV20-1 to TRBJ1-2, with 8 bases identical to TRBD1. CDR1 and CDR2 from the germline V gene are DFQATT and SNEGSKA (reference sequence). The J segment lost 3 bases and the V segment lost 4 bases, leaving 1 base of the junction unmatched. This CDR3 is 12 amino acids long. This chain's CDR3 is CSATGQDYGYTF. The CDR3 DNA is TGCAGTGCTACGGGACAGGACTATGGCTACACCTTC.

This clonotype has ten or more counts. This chain connects TRBV5-1 to TRBJ1-1; the D gene is possibly TRBD1 (5 bases). The V end lost 4 bases, the J end lost 4 bases, and 17 bases lay between the germline ends. This CDR3 is built from 15 residues. Per germline, CDR1 SGHRS and CDR2 YFSETQ. DNA for the CDR3: TGCGCCAGCAGCCTTGGGGCGACATGGGGCACTGAAGCTTTCTTT. Protein product: CASSLGATWGTEAFF.

This clonotype was counted at least ten times. The chain uses TRBV10-3 and TRBJ2-3; TRBD2 matches 13 bases. There are 17 residues in the CDR3. Per the germline V gene, CDR1 is ENHRY and CDR2 is SYGVKD. J lost 4 bases, V lost 6 bases, and 10 bases had no gene match. The CDR3 loop reads CAISERGTSGTPDTQYF. Written as DNA, the CDR3 is TGTGCCATCAGCGAGAGGGGGACTAGCGGGACACCAGATACGCAGTATTTT.

The sample holds a few counts of this clonotype. This sequence joins TRBV7-8 and TRBJ1-2, with TRBD1 as a possible D gene (5 bases). The V gene's germline CDR1 is SGHVS and CDR2 FQNEAQ. The CDR3 is 15 amino acids. Trimming pared 1 base from V and 8 bases from J, leaving 17 bases between. In DNA, the CDR3 is TGTGCCAGCAGCTTAGATGCGGGGGGAAGGACGGGCTACACCTTC. Its translation: CASSLDAGGRTGYTF.

The sample holds many counts of this clonotype. This rearrangement joins TRBV29-1 to TRBJ1-1, with TRBD1 identical over 9 bases. Germline lookup yields CDR1 SQVTM and CDR2 ANQGSEA. Trimming removed 6 bases from V and 5 bases from J; junction bases left unmatched: 13. The CDR3 loop spans 15 amino acids. In DNA, the CDR3 is TGCAGCGTCAAGGGACAGGGAGTATTACTGACTGAAGCTTTCTTT. Its protein is CSVKGQGVLLTEAFF.

The chain employs TRBV5-1 and TRBJ1-4, with a possible D match to TRBD1 (6 bases). V shed 2 bases and J shed 7 bases, with 12 bases lying between them. This CDR3 has 14 amino acids. CDR1 SGHRS and CDR2 YFSETQ come from the germline V gene. The CDR3 loop reads CASSLGGPGEKLFF. CDR3 DNA: TGCGCCAGCAGCTTAGGGGGACCGGGTGAAAAACTGTTTTTT.

In its sample, this clonotype was seen many times. The rearrangement links TRBV6-1 to TRBJ1-4, with D hard to call. The CDR3 is 12 amino acids. V gave up 5 bases and J gave up 8 bases, with 9 bases separating them. Germline V lookup: CDR1 MNHNS, CDR2 SASEGT. The CDR3: CASSSGLEKLFF. CDR3 nucleotides: TGTGCCAGCAGTTCAGGCCTCGAAAAACTGTTTTTT.

This clonotype was seen at least ten times. The V gene is TRBV6-2 or TRBV6-3, the J gene TRBJ2-3, with D perhaps TRBD2 (5 bases). This CDR3 contains 12 residues. Germline V CDR1 and CDR2: MNHEY, SVGEGT. Trimming stripped 6 bases from V and 5 bases from J, with 9 bases between. The CDR3 coding sequence is TGTGCCAGCAGCTTTGCGGGAGATACGCAGTATTTT. Its protein product is CASSFAGDTQYF.

In its sample, this clonotype was seen many times. The rearrangement uses TRBV6-5 and TRBJ2-7; no reliable D call. The CDR3 has 11 amino acids. Germline-derived CDR1 and CDR2 are MNHEY and SVGAGI. The ends were cut back, 4 bases at V and 6 bases at J, with 7 bases in the middle. CDR3 DNA sequence: TGTGCCAGCAGTTTGTCGGGCGAGCAGTACTTC. Translation: CASSLSGEQYF.

Ten or more counts support this clonotype. The DNA for the CDR3 is TGCAGCGTACGAACCGGGACAGGGGACGAGCAGTACTTC. This translates into CSVRTGTGDEQYF. This chain links TRBV29-1 with TRBJ2-7; 10 bases agree with TRBD1. V was pared by 6 bases and J by 5 bases, with 7 bases of the junction left unmatched. This CDR3 has 13 amino acids. Germline lookup yields CDR1 SQVTM and CDR2 ANQGSEA.

The sample holds many counts of this clonotype. The DNA for the CDR3 is TGTGCCAGCAGCCCGCAGGGGGCTGACTATGGCTACACCTTC. It specifies CASSPQGADYGYTF. The chain has TRBV7-3 and TRBJ1-2, with 8 bases identical to TRBD1. Germline assignment: CDR1 SGHTA and CDR2 FQGTGA. The CDR3 contains 14 residues. Unmatched junction bases numbered 5, after V lost 5 bases and J lost 3 bases.

This clonotype was observed at least ten times. The rearrangement uses TRBV24-1 and TRBJ1-1, with D perhaps TRBD1 (6 bases). Germline loops: CDR1 KGHDR, CDR2 SFDVKD. Trimming cost V 1 base and J 7 bases, with 15 bases left between them. There are 15 residues in the CDR3. CDR3 protein: CATSDLPTGIIEAFF. The CDR3, as DNA: TGTGCCACCAGTGATTTACCGACAGGAATCATTGAAGCTTTCTTT.

The CDR3 region is CSGFGQNRVEAFF. The DNA for the CDR3 is TGCAGCGGGTTCGGGCAGAACAGAGTTGAAGCTTTCTTT. The chain links TRBV29-1 to TRBJ1-1; D is ambiguous. The CDR3 sequence is 13 residues long. Trimming took off 7 bases at V and 7 bases at J, with 19 bases between the two ends. CDR1 is SQVTM, CDR2 ANQGSEA, per germline. The variable domain in full, completed from reference TRBV29-1 and TRBJ1-1, reads SAVISQKPSRDICQRGTSLTIQCQVDSQVTMMFWYRQQPGQSLTLIATANQGSEATYESGFVIDKFPISRPNLTFSTLTVSNMSPEDSSIYLCSGFGQNRVEAFFGQGTRLTVV.

This clonotype has ten or more counts. The genes are TRBV18 and TRBJ2-7; 7 bases map to TRBD1. This CDR3 has 14 residues. CDR1 and CDR2 from the germline V gene are KGHSH and LQKENI. V shed 5 bases, J shed 2 bases, and the junction held 6 bases outside the gene matches. This CDR3 is CASSFGQATYEQYF. In DNA, the CDR3 is TGTGCCAGCTCATTCGGACAGGCTACCTACGAGCAGTACTTC.